This T cell receptor (beta chain) was documented in a study of vaccination and CD4 T cells after COVID-19. Whole-study findings and limits: Only post-vaccination samples contained a median approximately 90% of the reactive clones in convalescent patients.

This clonotype was counted a few times. The antigen is undetermined. Sequenced with the Oncomine TCR Beta short-read assay was DNA taken from cultured CD4+ T cells. TCRdb independently ran MiXCR on the PCR reads; one entry per CDR3 protein. The repertoire includes some 19,000 distinct CDR3 sequences, 49% of them detected once, and 3% to 4% sits in the top ten. Sample treatment: roughly ten-day PBMC culture with coronavirus spike peptide pools or control peptides (ViraFEST assay). Expanded clonotypes were found by TCR sequencing after peptide-pool stimulation (ViraFEST). Trimming pared 8 bases from V and 4 bases from J, leaving 10 bases between. The length of the CDR3 is 12 residues.

The clonotype comes from a human donor who had recovered from COVID-19. Sequencing used CD4+ T cells from blood, cultured in vitro. The chain carries TRBV12-3 or TRBV12-4 and TRBJ2-3; no clear D. This CDR3 reads CASAQSPDTQYF. As DNA, the CDR3 is TGTGCCAGCGCCCAATCACCAGATACGCAGTATTTT.